A selection of T cell receptor beta chains follows, all from one sample in a study of cytomegalovirus exposure and HLA in healthy donors. Sequencing used immunoSEQ multiplex PCR; TCRdb keeps in-frame clones, though not all of them. Of approximately 88,000 clones detected, over 70% appear once; the ten largest clones hold 5.5% to 7.5%. Sample: PBMCs. These receptors came from a man younger than 30 in good health and CMV-seropositive. Both conserved end residues are part of each CDR3. The D gene is left open where the match is weak.

j_call: TRBJ2-7; d_call: TRBD2; v_call: TRBV5-4; cdr3_aa: CASSPGTSGIIYEQYF
j_call: TRBJ1-4; d_call: TRBD1; v_call: TRBV27; cdr3_aa: CASRTGGGEKLFF
j_call: TRBJ2-7; d_call: TRBD2; v_call: TRBV6-1; cdr3_aa: CASSAAGGPYEQYF
j_call: TRBJ1-1; d_call: .; v_call: TRBV28; cdr3_aa: CASLSSAWAAFF
j_call: TRBJ2-7; d_call: TRBD1; v_call: TRBV6-1; cdr3_aa: CASEHRGLGEQYF
j_call: TRBJ2-3; d_call: TRBD2; v_call: TRBV4-1; cdr3_aa: CASRRPGGTDTQYF
j_call: TRBJ1-5; d_call: TRBD1; v_call: TRBV7-2; cdr3_aa: CASSLTDRASAQPQHF
j_call: TRBJ1-1; d_call: .; v_call: TRBV6-5; cdr3_aa: CASSYSTFGAPTEAFF
j_call: TRBJ2-7; d_call: .; v_call: TRBV5-4; cdr3_aa: CASSATVGGYEQYF
j_call: TRBJ1-4; d_call: .; v_call: TRBV28; cdr3_aa: CASTVGLVWEKLFF
j_call: TRBJ2-3; d_call: TRBD2; v_call: TRBV7-3; cdr3_aa: CASSSSGGGTQYF